These 20 T cell receptor beta chains came from one sample sequenced in a study of T cell responses to AZD1222 COVID-19 vaccine. Profiled with immunoSEQ multiplex PCR; TCRdb holds only in-frame clones, not every one. Of tens of thousands of clones in the sample, about 88% were seen once. The specimen was peripheral blood, collected 28 days after the second AZD1222 dose. The receptors originated from an adult who received the AZD1222 COVID-19 vaccine.

J is TRBJ2-7 and V is TRBV20-1; 11 nucleotides agree with TRBD2. In germline, CDR1 is DFQATT, CDR2 SNEGSKA (reference sequence). The CDR3 sequence is 16 residues long. V lost 3 bases and J lost 3; bases outside the gene matches: 10. CDR3 DNA: TGCAGTGCTAGTGCGGGTAGCGGGAGGGCCTTCTACGAGCAGTACTTC. Its protein is CSASAGSGRAFYEQYF.

The V gene is TRBV4-1, the J gene TRBJ2-7; D is uncertain. The CDR3 loop spans 15 amino acids. Germline CDR1 is MGHRA and CDR2 is YSYEKL. The V gene lost 1 base and the J gene lost 3 bases, with 13 bases spanning the gap. The CDR3 sequence: CASSQVVPDFYEQYF. The CDR3 DNA is TGCGCCAGCAGCCAAGTGGTGCCCGATTTCTACGAGCAGTACTTC.

V and J are TRBV5-1 and TRBJ2-5; 10 bases line up with TRBD1. The CDR3 totals 16 residues. The germline CDR1 and CDR2 sequences are SGHRS and YFSETQ. Unmatched junction bases numbered 7, after V lost 4 bases and J lost 1 base. CDR3 sequence (DNA): TGCGCCAGCAGCCCGGGGGACAGGGGATTCCAAGAGACCCAGTACTTC. Translating it yields CASSPGDRGFQETQYF.

This chain uses TRBV28 with TRBJ1-1; D uncertain. The CDR3 consists of 15 residues. V lost 1 base and J lost 7, with 16 bases in between. Germline V gene data show CDR1 as MDHEN and CDR2 as SYDVKM. The DNA for the CDR3 is TGTGCCAGCAGTTTATTAGGTGCCTCACGGGGTGAAGCTTTCTTT. Protein sequence: CASSLLGASRGEAFF.

The J gene is TRBJ1-5, the V gene TRBV7-8, with unresolved D. The CDR3 covers 16 residues. Between the trimmed V and J ends, which lost 5 bases and 0 bases, there was a span of 14 bases. CDR1 is SGHVS and CDR2 is FQNEAQ in the germline V gene. The CDR3 here is CASSPQRINSNQPQHF. CDR3 nucleotide sequence: TGTGCCAGCAGCCCCCAACGGATCAATAGCAATCAGCCCCAGCATTTT.

A few counts support this clone. The J gene is TRBJ2-3, the V gene TRBV6-4; D is unresolved. The CDR3 extends over 13 amino acids. V shed 3 bases and J shed 1 base, with 5 bases lying between them. CDR1 and CDR2 from the germline V gene are MRHNA and SNTAGT. This CDR3 is CASSEKGTDTQYF. CDR3 bases: TGTGCCAGCAGTGAGAAAGGCACAGATACGCAGTATTTT.

This chain connects TRBV11-2 to TRBJ2-1, with TRBD1 matching 7 bases. CDR3 length equals 13 residues. Trimming removed 4 bases from V and 7 bases from J; junction bases left unmatched: 4. Germline V lookup: CDR1 SGHAT, CDR2 FQNNGV. The CDR3 loop is CASSSNRGNEQFF. The CDR3 DNA reads as TGTGCCAGCAGCTCCAACAGGGGTAATGAGCAGTTCTTC.

This clone was seen only a few times. The chain links TRBV7-3 to TRBJ2-3; 9 positions match TRBD1. CDR3 length equals 16 residues. Germline CDR1 and CDR2: SGHTA and FQGTGA. After removal of 5 bases from V and 4 bases from J, the junction contained 10 bases not matched to a gene. The DNA of the CDR3 is TGTGCCAGCAGCACTTACAGGGGGCGGACGGCAGATACGCAGTATTTT. As protein: CASSTYRGRTADTQYF.

This sequence joins TRBV7-9 and TRBJ1-6; D remains unclear. Trimming cost V 6 bases and J 0 bases, with 9 bases left between them. CDR3 length: 15 residues. In germline, CDR1 is SEHNR, CDR2 FQNEAQ (reference sequence). The CDR3 is CASRGRSSYNSPLHF. DNA for the CDR3: TGTGCCAGCAGAGGGAGGAGCTCCTATAATTCACCCCTCCACTTT.

The chain employs TRBV7-6 and TRBJ1-4; TRBD1 is a possible D gene (5 bases). The CDR3 has 14 amino acids. V was trimmed by 1 base and J by 6 bases, leaving 9 bases between them. The germline gives CDR1 SGHVS, CDR2 FNYEAQ. The CDR3: CASSLDPRDEKLFF. In DNA form, the CDR3 reads TGTGCCAGCAGCTTAGATCCCAGGGATGAAAAACTGTTTTTT. Full variable domain (outside the CDR3, taken from reference TRBV7-6 and TRBJ1-4): GAGVSQSPRYKVTKRGQDVALRCDPISGHVSLYWYRQALGQGPEFLTYFNYEAQQDKSGLPNDRFSAERPEGSISTLTIQRTEQRDSAMYRCASSLDPRDEKLFFGSGTQLSVL.

The V gene is TRBV4-2, the J gene TRBJ1-2; TRBD1 matches 7 bases. Germline-derived CDR1 and CDR2 are LGHNA and YNFKEQ. The CDR3 spans 15 residues. J gave up 0 bases and V 3 bases, and 4 bases lay outside the gene matches. The CDR3 region has the DNA TGTGCCAGCAGCCACGCGGGACAGACTAACTATGGCTACACCTTC. This gives the protein CASSHAGQTNYGYTF.

This chain links TRBV4-1 with TRBJ1-6; 10 nucleotides match TRBD1. After removal of 3 bases from V and 10 bases from J, the junction contained 9 bases not matched to a gene. This CDR3 contains 16 residues. The germline V gene encodes CDR1 MGHRA and CDR2 YSYEKL. The CDR3 sequence is CASSQGRDRGASPLHF. CDR3 nucleotides: TGCGCCAGCAGCCAGGGCCGGGACAGGGGAGCCTCACCCCTCCACTTT.

The chain uses TRBV5-1 and TRBJ1-2, with D possibly being TRBD1 (6 bases). The germline CDR1 and CDR2 sequences are SGHRS and YFSETQ. The CDR3 consists of 15 residues. V lost 0 bases, J lost 8 bases, and 17 bases lay in between. CDR3 sequence: CASSLVSDSGVGYTF. Here the CDR3 DNA reads TGCGCCAGCAGCTTGGTTTCGGACAGTGGTGTCGGCTACACCTTC.

This chain connects TRBV19 to TRBJ1-3; 10 bases are shared with TRBD1. The CDR3 has 15 residues. Trimming cost V 6 bases and J 5 bases; bases outside gene matches: 7. CDR1 is LNHDA and CDR2 is SQIVND in the germline V gene (reference sequence). CDR3 coding DNA: TGTGCCAGTAGCCTGACAGGGGGCCCACGAAACACCATATATTTT. It encodes CASSLTGGPRNTIYF.

The J gene is TRBJ2-7, the V gene TRBV19; D may correspond to TRBD1 or TRBD2 (5 bases each). With 4 bases removed from V and 9 bases from J, the gap between germline ends came to 16 bases. Germline lookup yields CDR1 LNHDA and CDR2 SQIVND (reference sequence). The CDR3 consists of 13 residues. The CDR3 sequence is CASSNRLGERQYF. CDR3 DNA sequence: TGTGCCAGTAGTAACCGGTTAGGGGAGAGGCAGTACTTC.

This chain joins TRBV6-4 and TRBJ1-6; D gene ambiguous. This CDR3 is 14 amino acids long. Per germline, CDR1 MRHNA and CDR2 SNTAGT. V dropped 0 bases and J dropped 5 bases, with 5 bases sitting between them. The CDR3 loop is CASSDSMDNSPLHF. DNA of the CDR3: TGTGCCAGCAGTGACTCGATGGATAATTCACCCCTCCACTTT.

The chain links TRBV6-5 to TRBJ1-2; TRBD1 aligns across 8 bases. CDR3 size: 16 residues. V was clipped by 0 bases and J by 4 bases; unmatched bases: 7. Germline V gene lookup returns CDR1 MNHEY and CDR2 SVGAGI. CDR3 coding DNA: TGTGCCAGCAGTTACTCGGGGACAGGTGGAAGCTATGGCTACACCTTC. Its translation is CASSYSGTGGSYGYTF.

The CDR3 protein is CASSLAHRLTRGNTEAFF. The CDR3 DNA reads TGTGCCAGCAGCTTAGCCCATCGACTCACACGGGGGAACACTGAAGCTTTCTTT. The chain recombines TRBV7-2 with TRBJ1-1; no clear D. V was trimmed by 0 bases and J by 1 base, leaving 18 bases between them. The CDR3 is 18 residues long. Germline lookup yields CDR1 SGHTA and CDR2 FQGNSA. The variable domain in full, with the rest retrieved from reference TRBV7-2 and TRBJ1-1, is GAGVSQSPSNKVTEKGKDVELRCDPISGHTALYWYRQSLGQGLEFLIYFQGNSAPDKSGLPSDRFSAERTGGSVSTLTIQRTQQEDSAVYLCASSLAHRLTRGNTEAFFGQGTRLTVV.

The CDR3 DNA sequence: TGTGCCAGCAGCGTAGAACTAGCGGGAACCACAGATACGCAGTATTTT. It is translated as CASSVELAGTTDTQYF. This sequence joins TRBV9 and TRBJ2-3; 10 nucleotides align to TRBD2. The CDR3 loop spans 16 amino acids. Germline V gives CDR1 SGDLS, CDR2 YYNGEE. Trimming cost V 0 bases and J 2 bases; bases outside gene matches: 3.

CDR3 protein: CASSPGTVNTGELFF. The DNA for the CDR3 is TGTGCCAGTAGCCCCGGGACAGTGAACACCGGGGAGCTGTTTTTT. The rearrangement links TRBV19 to TRBJ2-2; 7 bases are a match to TRBD1. The CDR3 is made up of 15 amino acids. In germline, CDR1 is LNHDA, CDR2 SQIVND (reference sequence). V lost 6 bases, J lost 1 base, and 5 bases stayed unmatched.